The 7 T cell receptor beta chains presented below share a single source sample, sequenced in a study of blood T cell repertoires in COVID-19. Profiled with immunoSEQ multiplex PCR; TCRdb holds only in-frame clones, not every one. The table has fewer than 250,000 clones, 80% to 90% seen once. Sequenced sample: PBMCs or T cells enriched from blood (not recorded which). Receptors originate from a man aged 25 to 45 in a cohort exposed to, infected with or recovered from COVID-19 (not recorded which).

Here the CDR3 DNA reads TGTGCCAGCAGTTTAATGGGGAGTACTAGCGGAAACATTCAGTACTTC. Translating it yields CASSLMGSTSGNIQYF. The chain uses TRBV27 and TRBJ2-4; 8 nucleotides match TRBD2. The CDR3 contains 16 residues. Germline V lookup: CDR1 MNHEY, CDR2 SMNVEV (reference sequence). V dropped 2 bases and J dropped 6; count of bases not matched to a gene: 9.

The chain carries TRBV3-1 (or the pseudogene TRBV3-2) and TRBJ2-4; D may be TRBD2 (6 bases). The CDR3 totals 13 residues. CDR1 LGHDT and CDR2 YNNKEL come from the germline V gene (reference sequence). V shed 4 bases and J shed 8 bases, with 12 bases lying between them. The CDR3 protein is CASSPGGKDIQYF. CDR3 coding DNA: TGTGCCAGCAGCCCGGGCGGGAAGGACATTCAGTACTTC.

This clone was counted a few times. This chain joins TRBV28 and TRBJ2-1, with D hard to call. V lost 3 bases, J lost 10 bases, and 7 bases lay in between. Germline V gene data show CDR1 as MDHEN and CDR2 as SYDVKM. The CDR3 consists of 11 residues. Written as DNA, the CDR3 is TGTGCCAGCAGTTTTCTCCAGGAGCAGTTCTTC. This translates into CASSFLQEQFF.

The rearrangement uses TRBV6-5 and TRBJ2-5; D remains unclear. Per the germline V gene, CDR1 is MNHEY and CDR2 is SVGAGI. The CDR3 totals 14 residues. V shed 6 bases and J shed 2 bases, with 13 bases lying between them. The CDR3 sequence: CASSPLGWQETQYF. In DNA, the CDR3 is TGTGCCAGCAGCCCCCTCGGTTGGCAAGAGACCCAGTACTTC.

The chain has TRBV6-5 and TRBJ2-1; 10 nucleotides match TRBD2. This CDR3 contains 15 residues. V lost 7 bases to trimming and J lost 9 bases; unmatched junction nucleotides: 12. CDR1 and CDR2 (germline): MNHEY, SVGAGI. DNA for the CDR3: TGTGCCAGCACCCCGCTAGCGGGAGTATTGAGTGAGCAGTTCTTC. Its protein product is CASTPLAGVLSEQFF.

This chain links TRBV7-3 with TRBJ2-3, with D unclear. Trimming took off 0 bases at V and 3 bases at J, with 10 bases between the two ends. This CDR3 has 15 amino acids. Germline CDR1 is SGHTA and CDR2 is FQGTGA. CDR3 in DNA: TGTGCCAGCAGCTTAACTCCTAGATATACAGATACGCAGTATTTT. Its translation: CASSLTPRYTDTQYF.

This CDR3 reads CASSLQGVLQPQHF. The CDR3 DNA is TGTGCCAGCAGCTTACAGGGTGTACTTCAGCCCCAGCATTTT. V is TRBV5-6 and J is TRBJ1-5, with a weak D call TRBD1 (6 bases). Between the trimmed V and J ends, which lost 2 bases and 6 bases, there was a span of 12 bases. Per germline, CDR1 SGHDT and CDR2 YYEEEE. The CDR3 runs to 14 residues.